A single sample gave rise to the 17 T cell receptor beta chains below, sequenced in a study of prognosis after radiotherapy for stage I lung cancer. Starting from genomic DNA, TCR beta CDR3 was amplified through two-round multiplex PCR. Used in first-round PCR were primers specific to each TRBV and TRBJ gene. MiXCR, applied by TCRdb to the multiplex PCR reads, yields one record per CDR3 protein. The sample includes 50,000 to 75,000 distinct CDR3 sequences, 26% of them seen just once. The sequenced sample was PBMCs, obtained before or after stereotactic body radiation therapy (not recorded which). Receptor source: a donor over 45 with non-small cell lung cancer.

In its sample, this clonotype was seen many times. The chain has TRBV5-4 and TRBJ2-7, with TRBD2 matching over 16 bases. V was clipped by 3 bases and J by 6 bases; unmatched bases: 6. Germline values: CDR1 SGHNT, CDR2 YYREEE (reference sequence). The length of the CDR3 is 16 residues. The CDR3 DNA is TGTGCCAGCAGCTCCGGGACTAGCGGGGGGGCGGCCGAGCAGTACTTC. Residues: CASSSGTSGGAAEQYF.

As regards this clonotype: One end of the junction is discordant with germline, which a read error may explain. This chain connects TRBV6-9 to TRBJ1-1; TRBD1 matches 8 bases. The CDR3 spans 16 residues. Germline values: CDR1 MNHGY, CDR2 SVAAGI. The CDR3 here is CASSHSLDRVNTEASF. The CDR3, as DNA: TGTGCCAGCAGTCATTCTTTGGACAGGGTGAACACTGAAGCTTCCTTT.

This clonotype was recorded many times. The chain joins TRBV5-4 to TRBJ2-2, with a tentative D call TRBD2 (6 bases). V lost 0 bases and J lost 4, with 13 bases in between. Germline CDR1 SGHNT, CDR2 YYREEE (reference sequence). CDR3 length equals 16 residues. In nucleotides, the CDR3 is TGTGCCAGCAGCTTGGGGGGCCGGCGGGGCACCGGGGAGCTGTTTTTT. Protein: CASSLGGRRGTGELFF.

In regard to this clonotype: One end of the junction is discordant with germline, which a read error may explain. The J gene is TRBJ2-7, the V gene TRBV6-2 or TRBV6-3; a possible D gene is TRBD1 (6 bases). CDR3 length: 13 residues. The V gene's germline CDR1 is MNHEY and CDR2 SVGEGT. This CDR3 is CASSYEGDGERYF. The CDR3, as DNA: TGTGCCAGCAGTTACGAGGGGGACGGCGAGCGGTACTTC.

This clonotype was detected many times. This chain links TRBV18 with TRBJ2-1, with D possibly TRBD2 on 5 matching bases. V was clipped by 6 bases and J by 8 bases, with 20 bases between them. CDR1 is KGHSH, CDR2 LQKENI, per germline. The CDR3 extends over 15 amino acids. The CDR3 DNA reads TGTGCCAGCTCCCGTGGGCTTAACGGGGTCGATGAGCAGTTCTTC. Translation: CASSRGLNGVDEQFF. Complete variable domain (other parts from reference TRBV18 and TRBJ2-1): NAGVMQNPRHLVRRRGQEARLRCSPMKGHSHVYWYRQLPEEGLKFMVYLQKENIIDESGMPKERFSAEFPKEGPSILRIQQVVRGDSAAYFCASSRGLNGVDEQFFGPGTRLTVL.

A word on this clonotype: Its ends do not fully match the called genes, so a read error is possible. This sequence joins TRBV6-1 and TRBJ2-2; 7 positions match TRBD2. Germline V gene sequence: CDR1 MNHNS, CDR2 SASEGT. The CDR3 contains 15 residues. The CDR3 here is CASRGGRAVTGDLFF. The CDR3 DNA reads as TGTGCCAGCAGGGGGGGGAGAGCGGTCACCGGGGATCTGTTTTTT.

This clonotype has ten or more counts. The chain is built from TRBV7-8 and TRBJ2-1; 11 nucleotides match TRBD2. The V gene end was trimmed by 3 bases and the J gene end by 2 bases; junction bases not matched to a gene: 0. Germline V gene data show CDR1 as SGHVS and CDR2 as FQNEAQ. The CDR3 is 15 residues long. CDR3 nucleotide sequence: TGTGCCAGCAGCTTTAGCGGGGGGGCCTACAATGAGCAGTTCTTC. As protein: CASSFSGGAYNEQFF.

This clonotype was picked up many times. The V and J genes are TRBV4-2 and TRBJ2-6; the D gene is possibly TRBD2 (5 bases). V shed 0 bases and J shed 3 bases, with 9 bases lying between them. Per germline, CDR1 LGHNA and CDR2 YNFKEQ. The CDR3 is 16 amino acids. CDR3 amino acids: CASSQERGFGANVLTF. The CDR3 DNA is TGTGCCAGCAGCCAAGAAAGAGGGTTTGGGGCCAACGTCCTGACTTTC.

This clonotype was counted ten times or more. The genes are TRBV11-2 and TRBJ1-1; possible D gene TRBD1, 5 bases. Germline CDR1 and CDR2: SGHAT and FQNNGV. Trimming took off 3 bases at V and 8 bases at J, with 10 bases between the two ends. The CDR3 loop spans 12 amino acids. For the CDR3, the DNA is TGTGCCAGCAGCTTGGGGAACAGGGAAGCTTTCTTT. Protein: CASSLGNREAFF. Full variable domain (rest looked up from reference TRBV11-2 and TRBJ1-1): EAGVAQSPRYKIIEKRQSVAFWCNPISGHATLYWYQQILGQGPKLLIQFQNNGVVDDSQLPKDRFSAERLKGVDSTLKIQPAKLEDSAVYLCASSLGNREAFFGQGTRLTVV.

This clonotype was detected many times. The chain joins TRBV2 to TRBJ1-6, with D unclear. Germline V gives CDR1 SNHLY, CDR2 FYNNEI. CDR3 length: 13 residues. Trimming left V 2 bases short and J 8 bases short, with 7 bases between. The CDR3 sequence: CASSEQNHSPLHF. Written as DNA, the CDR3 is TGTGCCAGCAGTGAACAGAATCATTCACCCCTCCACTTT.

This clonotype was observed at least ten times. V usage is TRBV19 and J usage is TRBJ2-7; TRBD1 or TRBD2 may be the D gene (5 bases each). The CDR3 has 13 residues. Germline-derived CDR1 and CDR2 are LNHDA and SQIVND (reference sequence). V was cut by 7 bases and J by 4 bases, with 14 bases left in between. The CDR3 region has the DNA TGTGCCAGTACCGGGGCCCGCCCTTACGAGCAGTACTTC. It codes for CASTGARPYEQYF. The entire variable domain, with the rest obtained from reference TRBV19 and TRBJ2-7, is as follows: DGGITQSPKYLFRKEGQNVTLSCEQNLNHDAMYWYRQDPGQGLRLIYYSQIVNDFQKGDIAEGYSVSREKKESFPLTVTSAQKNPTAFYLCASTGARPYEQYFGPGTRLTVT.

This clonotype came up many times. This chain's CDR3 is CSATLPGGVNEQFF. The DNA of the CDR3 is TGCAGTGCTACCCTCCCCGGGGGCGTCAATGAGCAGTTCTTC. The chain employs TRBV20-1 and TRBJ2-1; D assignment may be TRBD1 or TRBD2 (6 bases each). CDR1 and CDR2 from the germline V gene are DFQATT and SNEGSKA (reference sequence). The germline V and J ends were trimmed by 4 bases and 6 bases, with 16 bases remaining between them. The CDR3 runs to 14 residues.

To note about this clonotype: A read error is likely here: a far larger clone is one base away. This chain links TRBV6-9 with TRBJ1-2; weak D call: TRBD1 (5 bases). Deletions cut 4 bases from V and 4 bases from J, with 13 bases between. CDR3 length: 14 amino acids. Germline V CDR1 and CDR2: MNHGY, SVAAGI. CDR3 nucleotides: TGTGCCAGCAGTTCCCCGGGACGAGTCTATGGCTACACCTTC. This codes for CASSSPGRVYGYTF.

The V and J genes are TRBV20-1 and TRBJ2-5; TRBD2 matches 10 bases. After removal of 2 bases from V and 5 bases from J, the junction contained 8 bases not matched to a gene. Germline assignment: CDR1 DFQATT and CDR2 SNEGSKA (reference sequence). This CDR3 spans 15 amino acids. Here the CDR3 DNA reads TGCAGTGCTAGACATAGCGGGGGGCCAGGGGAGACCCAGTACTTC. Protein sequence: CSARHSGGPGETQYF.

This clonotype occurred many times. Written as DNA, the CDR3 is TGTGCCAGCAGCCCCCAAGGGGTTAGCAATCAGCCCCAGCATTTT. Its translation is CASSPQGVSNQPQHF. The chain recombines TRBV3-1 with TRBJ1-5; possible D gene TRBD1, 5 bases. The germline CDR1 and CDR2 sequences are LGHDT and YNNKEL (reference sequence). With 4 bases removed from V and 0 bases from J, the gap between germline ends came to 10 bases. The CDR3 spans 15 residues.

In its sample, this clonotype was seen many times. CDR3: CSARDGGGEPQHF. The CDR3 nucleotides read TGCAGTGCTAGAGACGGAGGCGGGGAGCCCCAGCATTTT. This chain uses TRBV20-1 with TRBJ1-5; D gene unclear. Germline V lookup: CDR1 DFQATT, CDR2 SNEGSKA (reference sequence). The CDR3 is 13 amino acids. The V end lost 0 bases, the J end lost 8 bases, and 11 bases lay between the germline ends.

This clonotype was counted at least ten times. This sequence joins TRBV28 and TRBJ2-7, with a tentative D call TRBD2 (7 bases). Deletions cut 1 base from V and 7 bases from J, with 26 bases between. This CDR3 is 18 amino acids long. Germline CDR1 reads MDHEN; CDR2 reads SYDVKM. The CDR3 DNA reads TGTGCCAGCAGTTTATCATCCCCCAGTTGGGGGGGGCTGGGAGAGCAGTACTTC. Amino acids: CASSLSSPSWGGLGEQYF.